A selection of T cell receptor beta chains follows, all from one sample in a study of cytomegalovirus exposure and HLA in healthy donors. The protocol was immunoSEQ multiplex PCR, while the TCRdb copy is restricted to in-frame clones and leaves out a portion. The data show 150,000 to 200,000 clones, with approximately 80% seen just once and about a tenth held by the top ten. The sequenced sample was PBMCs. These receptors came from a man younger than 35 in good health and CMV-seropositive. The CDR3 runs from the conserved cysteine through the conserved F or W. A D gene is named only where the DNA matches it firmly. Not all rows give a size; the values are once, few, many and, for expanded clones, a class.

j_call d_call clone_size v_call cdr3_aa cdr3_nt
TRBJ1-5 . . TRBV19 CASSGTGNQPQHF TGTGCCAGTAGCGGTACAGGGAATCAGCCCCAGCATTTT
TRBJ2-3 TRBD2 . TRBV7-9 CASSFWLAGGPGDTQYF TGTGCCAGCAGCTTCTGGCTAGCGGGAGGGCCAGGGGATACGCAGTATTTT
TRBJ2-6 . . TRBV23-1 CATQGGERVSGANVLTF TGCGCCACCCAAGGGGGGGAGAGGGTTTCTGGGGCCAACGTCCTGACTTTC
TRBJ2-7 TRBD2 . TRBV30 CAWSVGRDYSYEQYF TGTGCCTGGAGTGTAGGCAGGGACTACTCCTACGAGCAGTACTTC
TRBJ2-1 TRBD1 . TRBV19 CASSMDRRPYNEQFF TGTGCCAGTAGTATGGACAGGCGCCCTTACAATGAGCAGTTCTTC
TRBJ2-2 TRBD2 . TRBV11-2 CASSLPREGKNTGELFF TGTGCCAGCAGCCTCCCGAGGGAGGGGAAGAACACCGGGGAGCTGTTTTTT
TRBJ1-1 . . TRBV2 CASSEQANIAFF TGTGCCAGCAGTGAACAGGCGAACATAGCTTTCTTT
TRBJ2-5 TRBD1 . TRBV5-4 CASSSLIQGGETQYF TGTGCCAGCAGCTCCCTAATACAGGGGGGAGAGACCCAGTACTTC
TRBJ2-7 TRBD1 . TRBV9 CASSVGRQGAFDEQYF TGTGCCAGCAGCGTAGGGAGACAGGGGGCTTTCGACGAGCAGTACTTC
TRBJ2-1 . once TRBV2 CASVAGYNEQFF TGTGCCAGCGTGGCGGGGTACAATGAGCAGTTCTTC
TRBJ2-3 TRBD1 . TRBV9 CASSVQGGWSNTDTQYF TGTGCCAGCAGCGTACAAGGGGGCTGGAGTAACACAGATACGCAGTATTTT
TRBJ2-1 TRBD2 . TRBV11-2 CASSLGLAGSSSYNEQFF TGTGCCAGCAGCTTGGGACTAGCGGGGTCCAGCTCCTACAATGAGCAGTTCTTC
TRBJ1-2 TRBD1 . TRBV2 CASSEGTVYGYTF TGTGCCAGCAGTGAGGGGACAGTCTATGGCTACACCTTC
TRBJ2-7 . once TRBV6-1 CASSITGQSYEQYF TGTGCCAGCAGTATTACGGGACAATCCTACGAGCAGTACTTC
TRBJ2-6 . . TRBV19 CASSIARQRGANVLTF TGTGCCAGTAGTATAGCACGGCAGCGGGGGGCCAACGTCCTGACTTTC
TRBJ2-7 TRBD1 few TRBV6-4 CASSADRGYEQYF TGTGCCAGCAGCGCGGACAGGGGATACGAGCAGTACTTC
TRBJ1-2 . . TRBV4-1 CASSQEATGVNYGYTF TGCGCCAGCAGCCAAGAGGCGACAGGAGTTAACTATGGCTACACCTTC
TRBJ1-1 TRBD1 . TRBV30 CAWSTPDRGYTEAFF TGTGCCTGGAGTACCCCGGACAGGGGGTACACTGAAGCTTTCTTT
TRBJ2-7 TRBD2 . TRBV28 CASLPSRGARVEQYF TGTGCCAGCCTACCGTCGCGGGGGGCCAGGGTCGAGCAGTACTTC
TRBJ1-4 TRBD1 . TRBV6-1 CASRGTGINEKLFF TGTGCCAGCAGGGGGACAGGGATTAATGAAAAACTGTTTTTT
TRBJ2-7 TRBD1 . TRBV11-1 CASIKGQGAYEQYF TGTGCCAGCATCAAAGGACAGGGCGCCTACGAGCAGTACTTC
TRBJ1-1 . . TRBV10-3 CAGRDKRNTEAFF TGTGCCGGCAGGGACAAAAGGAACACTGAAGCTTTCTTT
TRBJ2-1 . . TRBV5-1 CASSRSRTDIFNEQFF TGCGCCAGCAGCCGATCCCGGACTGATATCTTCAATGAGCAGTTCTTC
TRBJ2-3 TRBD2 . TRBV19 CASSITSGGASTDTQYF TGTGCCAGTAGTATTACTAGCGGGGGGGCTAGCACAGATACGCAGTATTTT
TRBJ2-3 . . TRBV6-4 CASSRRPGDTQYF TGTGCCAGCAGTCGAAGACCAGGAGATACGCAGTATTTT
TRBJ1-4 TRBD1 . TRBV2 CATGQPNEKLFF TGTGCCACGGGACAGCCGAATGAAAAACTGTTTTTT
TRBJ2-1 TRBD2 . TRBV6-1 CASSPRGGEFF TGTGCCAGCAGTCCCCGCGGGGGGGAGTTCTTC
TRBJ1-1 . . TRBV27 CASSYNRYTEAFF TGTGCCAGCAGTTATAACAGATACACTGAAGCTTTCTTT
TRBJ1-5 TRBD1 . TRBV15 CATSTTELDRDRQPQHF TGTGCCACCAGCACCACCGAATTAGACAGGGACAGGCAGCCCCAGCATTTT
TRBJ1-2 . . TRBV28 CASRPLGANYGYTF TGTGCCAGCAGACCTTTGGGAGCTAACTATGGCTACACCTTC
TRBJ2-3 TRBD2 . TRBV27 CASSLNRFTVQGTSGSGDTQYF TGTGCCAGCAGTTTAAACAGGTTTACGGTCCAGGGAACTAGCGGGAGTGGTGATACGCAGTATTTT
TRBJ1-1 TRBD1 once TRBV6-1 CASSIDRGDTEAFF TGTGCCAGCAGTATCGACAGGGGGGACACTGAAGCTTTCTTT
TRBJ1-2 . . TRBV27 CASSLSSGHLNYGYTF TGTGCCAGCAGTTTATCGTCAGGACACTTAAACTATGGCTACACCTTC
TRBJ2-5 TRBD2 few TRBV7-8 CASSPWTRTLTYQETQYF TGTGCCAGCAGCCCATGGACTAGAACCCTTACTTACCAAGAGACCCAGTACTTC
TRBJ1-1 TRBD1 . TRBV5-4 CASTMGQKNTEAFF TGTGCCAGCACGATGGGACAGAAGAACACTGAAGCTTTCTTT
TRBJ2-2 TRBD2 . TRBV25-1 CASSELAAAGELFF TGTGCCAGCAGTGAACTAGCGGCAGCCGGGGAGCTGTTTTTT
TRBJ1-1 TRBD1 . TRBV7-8 CASSLASTGIEAFF TGTGCCAGCAGCTTAGCTTCGACAGGGATTGAAGCTTTCTTT
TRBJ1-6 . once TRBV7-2 CASSLLGGGDNSPLHF TGTGCCAGCAGCCTACTGGGGGGAGGCGATAATTCACCCCTCCACTTT
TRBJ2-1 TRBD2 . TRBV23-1 CASSPQRGAFNEQFF TGCGCCAGCAGTCCGCAGCGGGGGGCCTTCAATGAGCAGTTCTTC
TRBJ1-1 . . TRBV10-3 CAISRGQTNTEAFF TGTGCCATCAGCAGAGGACAGACGAACACTGAAGCTTTCTTT
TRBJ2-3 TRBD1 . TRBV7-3 CASSPGTGTSTDTQYF TGTGCCAGCAGCCCCGGGACAGGAACTAGCACAGATACGCAGTATTTT
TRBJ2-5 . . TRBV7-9 CAGTLPAEETQYF TGTGCCGGGACACTTCCCGCGGAGGAGACCCAGTACTTC
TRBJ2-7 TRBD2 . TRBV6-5 CASRRTSGASYEQYF TGTGCCAGCAGAAGGACTAGCGGAGCCTCCTACGAGCAGTACTTC
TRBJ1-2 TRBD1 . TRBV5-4 CASSPGQGLGYGYTF TGTGCCAGCAGCCCCGGACAGGGGTTAGGCTATGGCTACACCTTC
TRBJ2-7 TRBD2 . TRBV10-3 CAISDRAGVYEQYF TGTGCCATCAGTGATCGAGCGGGAGTCTACGAGCAGTACTTC
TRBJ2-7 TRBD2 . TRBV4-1 CASSQDGASGSYEQYF TGCGCCAGCAGCCAAGACGGGGCTAGCGGCTCCTACGAGCAGTACTTC
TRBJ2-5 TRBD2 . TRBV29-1 CSGLAGGGTQYF TGCAGCGGACTAGCGGGAGGGGGAACCCAGTACTTC
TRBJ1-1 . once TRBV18 CASSPLRIPNHNTEAFF TGTGCCAGCTCACCACTGCGGATCCCCAACCATAACACTGAAGCTTTCTTT